This TCR beta chain appears in the sequencing data of a study of neurological immune-mediated disorders. Broader study findings: Sharing of CDR3 amino acid sequences among expanded clones across subjects was absent, suggesting private repertoires in all groups.

This clonotype has a count of ten or more. Its antigen remains unidentified. TCRdb re-called the 5' RACE reads with MiXCR, one entry per CDR3 protein. The sample yields about 120,000 distinct CDR3 sequences, 3.2% seen once. The germline V gene has CDR1 MNHEY and CDR2 SVGAGI. V lost 7 bases to trimming and J lost 3 bases, with 10 bases between them. This CDR3 comprises 14 residues. Stored at -80 C, 2 million PBMCs were the source of the unsorted libraries. The TCR was taken from a woman in her twenties or thirties with multiple sclerosis. The sequenced sample was PBMCs. The rearrangement uses TRBV6-5 and TRBJ2-6; possible D gene TRBD1, 6 bases. DNA for the CDR3: TGTGCCAGCACCAGACAGGTTGGGGCCAACGTCCTGACTTTC. Residues: CASTRQVGANVLTF.